This entry is about one T cell receptor beta chain. The entry originates in a study of blood T cell repertoires in COVID-19. This table comes from immunoSEQ multiplex PCR, and its TCRdb copy is limited to in-frame clones, with some not included. The data contain about 73,000 clones, more than 60% of them singletons. The CDR3 covers 15 residues. Trimming stripped 3 bases from V and 7 bases from J, with 14 bases between. Germline V lookup: CDR1 SGDLS, CDR2 YYNGEE. The material sequenced was peripheral blood. The chain couples TRBV9 to TRBJ1-6; D may be TRBD1 (5 bases). This clonotype was sampled from a man aged 60 to 69 with acute or convalescent COVID-19. The CDR3 here is CASSAPGLGNSPLHF. CDR3 coding DNA: TGTGCCAGCAGCGCGCCGGGACTCGGGAATTCACCCCTCCACTTT.